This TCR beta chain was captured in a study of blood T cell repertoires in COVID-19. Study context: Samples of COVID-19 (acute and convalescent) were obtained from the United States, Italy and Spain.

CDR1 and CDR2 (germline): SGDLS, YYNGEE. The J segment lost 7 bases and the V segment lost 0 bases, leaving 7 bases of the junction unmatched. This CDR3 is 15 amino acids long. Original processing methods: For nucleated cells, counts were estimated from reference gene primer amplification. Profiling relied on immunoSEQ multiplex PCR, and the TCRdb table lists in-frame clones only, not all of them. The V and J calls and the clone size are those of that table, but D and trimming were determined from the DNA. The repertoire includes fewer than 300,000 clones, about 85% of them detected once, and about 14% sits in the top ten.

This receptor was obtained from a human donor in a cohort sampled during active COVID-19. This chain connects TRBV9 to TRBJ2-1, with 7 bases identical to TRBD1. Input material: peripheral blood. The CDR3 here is CASSVGQGTRNEQFF. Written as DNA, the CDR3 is TGTGCCAGCAGCGTAGGACAGGGAACGAGGAATGAGCAGTTCTTC.